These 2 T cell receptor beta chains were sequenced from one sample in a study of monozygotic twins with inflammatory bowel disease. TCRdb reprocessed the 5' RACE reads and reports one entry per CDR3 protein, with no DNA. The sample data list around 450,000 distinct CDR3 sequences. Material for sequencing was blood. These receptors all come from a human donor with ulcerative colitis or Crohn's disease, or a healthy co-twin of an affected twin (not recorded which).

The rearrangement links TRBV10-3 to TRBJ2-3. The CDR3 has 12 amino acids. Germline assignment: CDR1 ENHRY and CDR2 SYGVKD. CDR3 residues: CAISENTDTQYF.

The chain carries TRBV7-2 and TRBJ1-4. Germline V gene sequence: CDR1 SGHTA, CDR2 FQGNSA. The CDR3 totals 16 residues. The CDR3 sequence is CASSQLLGGRSGKLFF.